This T cell receptor beta chain comes out of a study of T cells in Graves' hyperthyroidism and ophthalmopathy. There are 17 residues in the CDR3. V was pared by 5 bases and J by 2 bases, with 12 bases of the junction left unmatched. CDR1 is WNHNN, CDR2 SYGVQD, per germline (reference sequence). Researchers amplified the TCR beta CDR3 regions from RNA transcripts. Researchers ran a first-round RT-PCR on the TCR CDR3 using the HTBI primer set. TCRdb independently ran MiXCR on the multiplex PCR reads; one entry per CDR3 protein. The sample yields about 560,000 distinct CDR3 sequences, roughly 17% seen once.

This receptor was obtained from a young woman with Graves' hyperthyroidism. The rearrangement links TRBV10-1 to TRBJ2-3; 8 bases line up with TRBD2. The sequencing input was blood. CDR3 DNA sequence: TGCGCCAGCAGTCCGTCGCGGAGCGGGGGCTACACAGATACGCAGTATTTT. This translates into CASSPSRSGGYTDTQYF.